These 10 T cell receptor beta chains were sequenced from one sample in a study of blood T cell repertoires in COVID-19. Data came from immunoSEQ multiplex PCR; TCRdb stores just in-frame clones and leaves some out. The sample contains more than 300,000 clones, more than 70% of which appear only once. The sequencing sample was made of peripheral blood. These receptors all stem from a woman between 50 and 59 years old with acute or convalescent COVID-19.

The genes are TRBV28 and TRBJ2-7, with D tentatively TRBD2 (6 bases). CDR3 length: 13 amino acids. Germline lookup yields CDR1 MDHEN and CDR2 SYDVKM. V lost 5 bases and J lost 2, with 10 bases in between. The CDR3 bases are TGTGCCAGCAGTGGGGACTTTCCCTACGAGCAGTACTTC. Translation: CASSGDFPYEQYF.

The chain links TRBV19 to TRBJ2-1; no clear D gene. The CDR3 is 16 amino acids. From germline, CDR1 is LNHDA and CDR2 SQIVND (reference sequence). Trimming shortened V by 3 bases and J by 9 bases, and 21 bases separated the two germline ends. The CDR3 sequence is CASSIEVASTPLEQFF. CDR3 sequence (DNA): TGTGCCAGTAGTATCGAAGTTGCTAGTACCCCCCTTGAGCAGTTCTTC.

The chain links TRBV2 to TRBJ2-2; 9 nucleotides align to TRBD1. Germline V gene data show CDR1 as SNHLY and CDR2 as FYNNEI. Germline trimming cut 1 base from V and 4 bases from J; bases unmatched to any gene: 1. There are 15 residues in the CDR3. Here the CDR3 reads CASSEGTGVTGELFF. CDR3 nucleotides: TGTGCCAGCAGTGAAGGGACAGGGGTCACCGGGGAGCTGTTTTTT.

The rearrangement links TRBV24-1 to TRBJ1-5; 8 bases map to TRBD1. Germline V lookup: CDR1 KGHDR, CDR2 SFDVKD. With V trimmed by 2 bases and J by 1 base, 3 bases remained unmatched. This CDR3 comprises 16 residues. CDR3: CATSDSRQGSNQPQHF. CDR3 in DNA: TGTGCCACCAGTGATTCCCGACAGGGGAGCAATCAGCCCCAGCATTTT.

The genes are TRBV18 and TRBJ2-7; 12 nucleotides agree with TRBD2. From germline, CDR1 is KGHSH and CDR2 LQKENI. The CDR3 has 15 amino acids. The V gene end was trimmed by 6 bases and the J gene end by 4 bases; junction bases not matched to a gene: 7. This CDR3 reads CASSIRTSGIYEQYF. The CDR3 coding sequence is TGTGCCAGCTCGATAAGGACTAGCGGGATTTACGAGCAGTACTTC.

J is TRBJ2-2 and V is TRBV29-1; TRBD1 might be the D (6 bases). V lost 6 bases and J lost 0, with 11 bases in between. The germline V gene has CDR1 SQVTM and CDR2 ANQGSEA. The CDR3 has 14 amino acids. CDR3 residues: CSVQTGSNTGELFF. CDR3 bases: TGCAGCGTCCAGACAGGATCGAACACCGGGGAGCTGTTTTTT.

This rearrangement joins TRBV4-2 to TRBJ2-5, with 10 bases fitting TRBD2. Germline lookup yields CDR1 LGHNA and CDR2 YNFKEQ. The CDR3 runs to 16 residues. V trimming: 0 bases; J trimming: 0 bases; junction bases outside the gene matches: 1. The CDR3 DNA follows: TGTGCCAGCAGCCAAGAAGCGGGGGGGTACCAAGAGACCCAGTACTTC. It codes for CASSQEAGGYQETQYF.

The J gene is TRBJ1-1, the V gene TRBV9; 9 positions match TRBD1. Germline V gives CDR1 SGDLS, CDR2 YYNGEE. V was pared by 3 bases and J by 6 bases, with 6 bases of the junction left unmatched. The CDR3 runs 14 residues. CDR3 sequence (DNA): TGTGCCAGCAGCGAGGGACAGGGAGGCGCTGAAGCTTTCTTT. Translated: CASSEGQGGAEAFF.

CDR3 protein: CASSQEWSPSPPQHF. In DNA, the CDR3 is TGTGCCAGCAGCCAAGAATGGAGCCCTTCGCCGCCCCAGCATTTT. The rearrangement joins TRBV4-2 to TRBJ1-5; D is undetermined. V was trimmed by 0 bases and J by 9 bases, leaving 15 bases between them. Germline CDR1 reads LGHNA; CDR2 reads YNFKEQ. This CDR3 comprises 15 residues.

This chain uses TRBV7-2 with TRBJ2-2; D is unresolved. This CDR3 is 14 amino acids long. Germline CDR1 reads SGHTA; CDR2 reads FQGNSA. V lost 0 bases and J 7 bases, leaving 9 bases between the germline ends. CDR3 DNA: TGTGCCAGCAGCTTAGCGCCTGCTAGCGGGGAGCTGTTTTTT. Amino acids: CASSLAPASGELFF.